The 13 T cell receptor beta chains below all came from one sample that was sequenced in a study of shared clonotypes between healthy human individuals. Clones were read by immunoSEQ multiplex PCR, and TCRdb kept only the in-frame ones, dropping some. The sample comprises roughly 500,000 clones, approximately 82% of which are singletons, and about 12% rests with the top ten. The sequencing sample was made of PBMCs. These receptors originate from a woman aged 40-49 years in good health. Some clones in this sample may be carry-over from other donors' samples.

The chain uses TRBV28 and TRBJ2-7, with 9 bases that match TRBD2. J gave up 0 bases and V 4 bases, and 7 bases lay outside the gene matches. The CDR3 contains 16 residues. Per the germline V gene, CDR1 is MDHEN and CDR2 is SYDVKM. The CDR3 DNA is TGTGCCAGCAGTTCCTACAGCGGGAGGAACTCCTACGAGCAGTACTTC. Translation gives CASSSYSGRNSYEQYF.

The chain uses TRBV5-4 and TRBJ2-2; D is uncertain. Trimming pared 0 bases from V and 8 bases from J, leaving 14 bases between. Germline V lookup: CDR1 SGHNT, CDR2 YYREEE (reference sequence). This CDR3 region has 15 residues. CDR3 nucleotide sequence: TGTGCCAGCAGCTTGGGACTCCTCGACCGAGGGGAGCTGTTTTTT. Translated, it gives CASSLGLLDRGELFF.

This rearrangement joins TRBV19 to TRBJ1-1, with D unresolved. Trimming stripped 0 bases from V and 6 bases from J, with 5 bases between. This CDR3 is 12 amino acids long. CDR1 is LNHDA, CDR2 SQIVND, per germline (reference sequence). The CDR3: CASSIESSEAFF. CDR3 in DNA: TGTGCCAGTAGTATAGAGAGCTCTGAAGCTTTCTTT.

The chain combines TRBV5-7 with TRBJ2-5; 9 bases line up with TRBD2. TRBV5-7 is recorded as an ORF, its role being uncertain. V gave up 7 bases and J gave up 7 bases; unmatched junction bases: 8. This CDR3 has 13 amino acids. The CDR3 region is CASGQGLAVTQYF. The CDR3, as DNA: TGTGCCAGCGGCCAGGGACTAGCCGTGACCCAGTACTTC.

This clone was seen a few times. The chain couples TRBV29-1 to TRBJ2-7; 14 nucleotides align to TRBD2. Germline loops: CDR1 SQVTM, CDR2 ANQGSEA. V was clipped by 1 base and J by 5 bases; unmatched bases: 7. This CDR3 is built from 16 residues. CDR3 sequence: CSVEASGLAGVDEQYF. CDR3 DNA sequence: TGCAGCGTTGAAGCTTCGGGACTAGCGGGAGTCGACGAGCAGTACTTC.

This clone was counted between two and nine times. This chain uses TRBV9 with TRBJ1-1; D gene ambiguous. The CDR3 extends over 13 amino acids. CDR1 SGDLS and CDR2 YYNGEE come from the germline V gene. V dropped 1 base and J dropped 3 bases, with 7 bases sitting between them. The CDR3 nucleotides are TGTGCCAGCAGCGTACCACGGGACACTGAAGCTTTCTTT. Amino acids: CASSVPRDTEAFF.

The chain uses TRBV7-3 and TRBJ2-1; 7 nucleotides agree with TRBD2. Per germline, CDR1 SGHTA and CDR2 FQGTGA. With 4 bases clipped from V and 10 bases from J, the junction kept 7 bases outside the gene matches. There are 13 residues in the CDR3. The CDR3 DNA is TGTGCCAGCAGCTCGACTGGGGGGGTCGAGCAGTTCTTC. This codes for CASSSTGGVEQFF.

The rearrangement uses TRBV27 and TRBJ2-6; D gene ambiguous. V was trimmed by 5 bases and J by 4 bases, leaving 6 bases between them. The germline gives CDR1 MNHEY, CDR2 SMNVEV (reference sequence). The CDR3 consists of 13 residues. For the CDR3, the DNA is TGTGCCAGCAGTCCGGGCGGGGCCAACGTCCTGACTTTC. Translation gives CASSPGGANVLTF.

This chain connects TRBV28 to TRBJ2-5; TRBD1 agrees at 12 bases. Germline assignment: CDR1 MDHEN and CDR2 SYDVKM. Trimming removed 5 bases from V and 4 bases from J; junction bases left unmatched: 14. This CDR3 has 18 amino acids. This CDR3 is CASSIWGPRDRGPETQYF. In DNA, the CDR3 is TGTGCCAGCAGTATTTGGGGGCCCCGGGACAGGGGGCCAGAGACCCAGTACTTC.

The V and J genes are TRBV4-2 and TRBJ2-7, with 11 bases fitting TRBD2. In germline, CDR1 is LGHNA, CDR2 YNFKEQ. V was pared by 0 bases and J by 0 bases, with 10 bases of the junction left unmatched. This CDR3 has 19 amino acids. This chain's CDR3 is CASSQDPHGLAGLSYEQYF. DNA for the CDR3: TGTGCCAGCAGCCAAGATCCCCACGGACTAGCGGGCCTCTCCTACGAGCAGTACTTC.

The gene calls are TRBV7-9 and TRBJ2-2; D unresolved. The CDR3 is 14 residues long. Germline V lookup: CDR1 SEHNR, CDR2 FQNEAQ (reference sequence). The V end was cut by 5 bases, the J end by 1 base, with 8 bases between. CDR3 DNA sequence: TGTGCCAGCAGCAAACGCAGGAACACCGGGGAGCTGTTTTTT. This gives the protein CASSKRRNTGELFF.

This clone was recorded a few times. The CDR3 loop is CASRLTGHQPQHF. The DNA for the CDR3 is TGTGCCAGCAGGCTTACAGGTCATCAGCCCCAGCATTTT. V is TRBV6-1 and J is TRBJ1-5, with D perhaps matching TRBD1 (5 bases). The germline V gene encodes CDR1 MNHNS and CDR2 SASEGT. V lost 6 bases to trimming and J lost 5 bases, with 11 bases between them. The CDR3 is 13 amino acids.

The genes are TRBV7-8 and TRBJ2-3; 7 bases map to TRBD2. V shed 3 bases, J shed 5 bases, and the junction held 2 bases outside the gene matches. CDR1 and CDR2 (germline): SGHVS, FQNEAQ. This CDR3 is 13 amino acids long. In nucleotides, the CDR3 is TGTGCCAGCAGCTTGGCGGGAGAAGATACGCAGTATTTT. The encoded protein is CASSLAGEDTQYF. The full variable domain, with the rest looked up from reference TRBV7-8 and TRBJ2-3, is GAGVSQSPRYKVAKRGQDVALRCDPISGHVSLFWYQQALGQGPEFLTYFQNEAQLDKSGLPSDRFFAERPEGSVSTLKIQRTQQEDSAVYLCASSLAGEDTQYFGPGTRLTVL.